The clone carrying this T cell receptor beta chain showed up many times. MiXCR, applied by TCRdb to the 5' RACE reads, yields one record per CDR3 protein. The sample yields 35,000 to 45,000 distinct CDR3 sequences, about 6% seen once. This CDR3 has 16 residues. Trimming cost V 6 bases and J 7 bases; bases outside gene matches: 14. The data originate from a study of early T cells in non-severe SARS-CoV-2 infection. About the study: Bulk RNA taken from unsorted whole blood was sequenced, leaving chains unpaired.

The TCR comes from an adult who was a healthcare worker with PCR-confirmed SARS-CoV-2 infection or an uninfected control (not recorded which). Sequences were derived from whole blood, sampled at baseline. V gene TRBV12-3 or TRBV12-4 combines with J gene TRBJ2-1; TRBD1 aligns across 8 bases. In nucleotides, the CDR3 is TGTGCCAGCAGAGATACCTTAGGGACAGGCGAAAATGAGCAGTTCTTC. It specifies CASRDTLGTGENEQFF.